The sequence of this T cell receptor (beta chain) was determined in a study of radiation and T cells in renal cell carcinoma. V was pared by 1 base and J by 3 bases, with 7 bases between. The CDR3 totals 13 residues. Germline CDR1 GTSNPN, CDR2 SVGIG (reference sequence). Points from the study as a whole: From baseline, blood top tumor clonotypes peaked at 2 weeks post-radiation.

Assay: immunoSEQ multiplex PCR; the TCRdb copy retains only in-frame clones and omits some. Found here are 60,000 to 75,000 clones, 70% to 80% of them singletons; the top ten hold around 6.8%. Time point of the sample: blood 4 weeks post-SBRT, at nephrectomy. As to treatment: 15 Gy SBRT to primary tumor, nephrectomy 4 weeks later. Nephrectomy followed 15 Gy stereotactic body radiation by 4 weeks. This clone was observed a few times. Its specificity is unknown. The sample in question was blood, obtained from a patient whose treatment included radiotherapy and nephrectomy. The sequence was obtained from a man aged 55 to 70 with renal cell carcinoma. The J gene is TRBJ1-3, the V gene TRBV30; no clear D. The CDR3 coding sequence is TGTGCCTGGAGTGAAGGGTATGGAAACACCATATATTTT. It translates to CAWSEGYGNTIYF.